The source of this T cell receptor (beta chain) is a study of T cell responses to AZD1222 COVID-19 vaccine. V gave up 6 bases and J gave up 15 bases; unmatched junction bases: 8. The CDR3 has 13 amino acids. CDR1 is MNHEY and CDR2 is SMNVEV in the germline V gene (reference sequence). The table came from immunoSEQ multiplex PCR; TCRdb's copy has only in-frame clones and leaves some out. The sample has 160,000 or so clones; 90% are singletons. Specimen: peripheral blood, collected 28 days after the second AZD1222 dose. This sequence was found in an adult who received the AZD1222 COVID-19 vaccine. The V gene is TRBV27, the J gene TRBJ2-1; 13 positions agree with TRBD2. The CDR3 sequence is CASRPTSGRAWFF. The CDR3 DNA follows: TGTGCCAGCAGACCTACTAGCGGGAGGGCCTGGTTCTTC.